Following are 17 T cell receptor beta chains from one sample sequenced in a study of glioma-infiltrating T cells after dendritic cell vaccination. Using immunoSEQ multiplex PCR, the repertoire was profiled, and TCRdb retains in-frame clones only, with some absent. The sample carries 80,000 to 95,000 clones, more than 70% recorded once. The sample consisted of blood, taken before dendritic cell vaccination. These receptors were collected from a human donor with glioblastoma.

This chain links TRBV7-9 with TRBJ2-1; TRBD2 matches 8 bases. Unmatched junction bases numbered 2, after V lost 2 bases and J lost 2 bases. Germline lookup yields CDR1 SEHNR and CDR2 FQNEAQ (reference sequence). CDR3 length: 15 residues. The CDR3 region has the DNA TGTGCCAGCAGCTTATCGGGGGGGACCTACAATGAGCAGTTCTTC. It specifies CASSLSGGTYNEQFF.

V gene TRBV5-1 combines with J gene TRBJ2-5; 7 positions match TRBD2. The CDR3 is 16 residues long. Germline-derived CDR1 and CDR2 are SGHRS and YFSETQ. V lost 4 bases to trimming and J lost 4 bases; unmatched junction nucleotides: 13. The CDR3 is CASSLGRGGRGETQYF. DNA of the CDR3: TGCGCCAGCAGCCTGGGTCGGGGCGGGAGAGGAGAGACCCAGTACTTC. Using reference TRBV5-1 and TRBJ2-5 for the parts outside the CDR3, the full variable domain is KAGVTQTPRYLIKTRGQQVTLSCSPISGHRSVSWYQQTPGQGLQFLFEYFSETQRNKGNFPGRFSGRQFSNSRSEMNVSTLELGDSALYLCASSLGRGGRGETQYFGPGTRLLVL.

J is TRBJ2-1 and V is TRBV4-3; 12 nucleotides align to TRBD2. This CDR3 region has 17 residues. Germline V gene sequence: CDR1 LGHNA, CDR2 YSLEER. J gave up 4 bases and V 0 bases, and 4 bases lay outside the gene matches. The CDR3 DNA is TGCGCCAGCAGCCAAGATACTAGCGGGAGGTTTTACAATGAGCAGTTCTTC. This encodes CASSQDTSGRFYNEQFF.

This chain links TRBV29-1 with TRBJ1-2; 7 bases match TRBD1. Germline V gene data show CDR1 as SQVTM and CDR2 as ANQGSEA. The CDR3 consists of 13 residues. The V segment lost 6 bases and the J segment 2 bases; nucleotides outside the gene matches: 6. The DNA for the CDR3 is TGCAGCGTCCGGACAGGACTAAACTATGGCTACACCTTC. Protein: CSVRTGLNYGYTF. Drawing the rest from reference TRBV29-1 and TRBJ1-2, the complete variable domain is SAVISQKPSRDICQRGTSLTIQCQVDSQVTMMFWYRQQPGQSLTLIATANQGSEATYESGFVIDKFPISRPNLTFSTLTVSNMSPEDSSIYLCSVRTGLNYGYTFGSGTRLTVV.

This clone was detected once. The chain has TRBV10-2 and TRBJ2-1; 8 bases align to TRBD1. With 6 bases clipped from V and 0 bases from J, the junction kept 4 bases outside the gene matches. The CDR3 consists of 15 residues. CDR1 is WSHSY, CDR2 SAAADI, per germline. In DNA, the CDR3 is TGCGCCAGCAGAGAGACAGGGGACTCCTACAATGAGCAGTTCTTC. Its protein product is CASRETGDSYNEQFF.

The chain has TRBV27 and TRBJ2-2, with 9 nucleotides matching TRBD1. Germline V gene data show CDR1 as MNHEY and CDR2 as SMNVEV (reference sequence). After removal of 2 bases from V and 7 bases from J, the junction contained 14 bases not matched to a gene. The CDR3 spans 18 residues. CDR3 DNA sequence: TGTGCCAGCAGTTTAAACAGGGGGCGCGATTTTTTTGGCGGGGAGCTGTTTTTT. This sequence encodes CASSLNRGRDFFGGELFF.

This clone was recorded a few times. The chain uses TRBV4-1 and TRBJ2-7, with 10 bases that match TRBD1. Germline loops: CDR1 MGHRA, CDR2 YSYEKL. Germline trimming cut 4 bases from V and 0 bases from J; bases unmatched to any gene: 21. The CDR3 runs to 21 residues. In nucleotides, the CDR3 is TGCGCCAGCAGCCGCCCTTTATTGAGACAGGGGGCAAAAGGGGACTCCTACGAGCAGTACTTC. This sequence encodes CASSRPLLRQGAKGDSYEQYF.

This chain links TRBV5-1 with TRBJ2-7; 7 nucleotides align to TRBD2. Trimming at V came to 0 bases and at J to 4 bases, leaving 13 bases not matched to a gene. CDR1 and CDR2 from the germline V gene are SGHRS and YFSETQ. This CDR3 has 17 residues. The CDR3 DNA follows: TGCGCCAGCAGCTTGGGATCGTCGGCGCGGGAGATTTACGAGCAGTACTTC. Its protein is CASSLGSSAREIYEQYF.

This clone was seen once. One junction end does not reproduce the germline sequence, and a read error may be involved. The chain is built from TRBV5-5 and TRBJ2-7; 8 bases map to TRBD2. This CDR3 is 14 amino acids long. Per the germline V gene, CDR1 is SGHKS and CDR2 is YYEKEE (reference sequence). CDR3 sequence reads: CASGFGGVSYEQYF. In DNA, the CDR3 is TGTGCCAGCGGCTTCGGGGGGGTTTCCTACGAGCAGTACTTC.

The rearrangement joins TRBV5-1 to TRBJ2-7; weak D call: TRBD2 (6 bases). Trimming removed 0 bases at V and 0 bases at J, with 13 bases between. CDR3 length equals 16 residues. Germline V gene data show CDR1 as SGHRS and CDR2 as YFSETQ. The CDR3: CASSLGLRDSSYEQYF. The CDR3 nucleotides are TGCGCCAGCAGCTTGGGGTTGCGGGATTCCTCCTACGAGCAGTACTTC.

The gene calls are TRBV5-4 and TRBJ2-1; TRBD2 matches 7 bases. The CDR3 has 16 residues. In germline, CDR1 is SGHNT, CDR2 YYREEE (reference sequence). Losses at the gene ends were 0 bases for V and 0 bases for J; bases not matched to a gene: 3. CDR3 residues: CASSLAQRGSYNEQFF. In DNA, the CDR3 is TGTGCCAGCAGCTTGGCCCAGCGGGGCTCCTACAATGAGCAGTTCTTC.

In this sample, this clone turned up once. CDR3 sequence (DNA): TGTGCCAGCTCACCCCAGACAGGGGCCTACGAGCAGTACTTC. Its translation: CASSPQTGAYEQYF. This chain links TRBV18 with TRBJ2-7; 8 positions agree with TRBD1. CDR1 is KGHSH and CDR2 is LQKENI in the germline V gene. V shed 3 bases, J shed 2 bases, and the junction held 3 bases outside the gene matches. CDR3 length: 14 residues.

The chain carries TRBV16 and TRBJ2-1; possibly TRBD2 for D (5 bases). Deletions cut 7 bases from V and 9 bases from J, with 13 bases between. The CDR3 contains 12 residues. Germline loops: CDR1 KGHSY, CDR2 FQNENV. The CDR3 sequence is CASTSRGGEQFF. Written as DNA, the CDR3 is TGTGCCAGCACCTCGCGAGGAGGTGAGCAGTTCTTC. The full variable domain, its missing parts supplied by reference TRBV16 and TRBJ2-1, is GEEVAQTPKHLVRGEGQKAKLYCAPIKGHSYVFWYQQVLKNEFKFLISFQNENVFDETGMPKERFSAKCLPNSPCSLEIQATKLEDSAVYFCASTSRGGEQFFGPGTRLTVL.

The table lists this clone with a few counts. The CDR3 sequence is CARSGLAGEEDEQFF. The CDR3 DNA follows: TGTGCCAGAAGCGGACTAGCGGGAGAGGAGGATGAGCAGTTCTTC. V is TRBV5-3 and J is TRBJ2-1; the match to TRBD2 covers 13 bases. TRBV5-3 is assigned to the ORF class and has an uncertain function. V lost 4 bases, J lost 8 bases, and 6 bases stayed unmatched. This CDR3 spans 15 amino acids.

This sequence joins TRBV19 and TRBJ1-1, with D possibly TRBD1 on 5 matching bases. Trimming removed 8 bases from V and 5 bases from J, with 15 bases in between. In germline, CDR1 is LNHDA, CDR2 SQIVND (reference sequence). The CDR3 spans 13 residues. CDR3 sequence (DNA): TGTGCCAGTCGGCAACAGGATTGGACTGAAGCTTTCTTT. This encodes CASRQQDWTEAFF.

V and J are TRBV7-9 and TRBJ2-5; 9 nucleotides line up with TRBD2. The CDR3 spans 14 residues. V gave up 4 bases and J gave up 3 bases; unmatched junction bases: 3. Germline lookup yields CDR1 SEHNR and CDR2 FQNEAQ (reference sequence). In DNA, the CDR3 is TGTGCCAGCAGCTCCTTAGCGGGAGAAGAGACCCAGTACTTC. This sequence encodes CASSSLAGEETQYF.

For this clone: Other DNA sequences of this sample code for an identical CDR3. The chain employs TRBV5-4 and TRBJ2-7; maybe TRBD1 (5 bases). The germline V gene encodes CDR1 SGHNT and CDR2 YYREEE (reference sequence). CDR3 size: 13 residues. Trimming shortened V by 0 bases and J by 2 bases, and 6 bases separated the two germline ends. CDR3 in DNA: TGTGCCAGCAGCTTGGGCAGGGCCTACGAGCAGTACTTC. Amino acid sequence: CASSLGRAYEQYF. The full variable domain, its missing parts supplied by reference TRBV5-4 and TRBJ2-7, is ETGVTQSPTHLIKTRGQQVTLRCSSQSGHNTVSWYQQALGQGPQFIFQYYREEENGRGNFPPRFSGLQFPNYSSELNVNALELDDSALYLCASSLGRAYEQYFGPGTRLTVT.